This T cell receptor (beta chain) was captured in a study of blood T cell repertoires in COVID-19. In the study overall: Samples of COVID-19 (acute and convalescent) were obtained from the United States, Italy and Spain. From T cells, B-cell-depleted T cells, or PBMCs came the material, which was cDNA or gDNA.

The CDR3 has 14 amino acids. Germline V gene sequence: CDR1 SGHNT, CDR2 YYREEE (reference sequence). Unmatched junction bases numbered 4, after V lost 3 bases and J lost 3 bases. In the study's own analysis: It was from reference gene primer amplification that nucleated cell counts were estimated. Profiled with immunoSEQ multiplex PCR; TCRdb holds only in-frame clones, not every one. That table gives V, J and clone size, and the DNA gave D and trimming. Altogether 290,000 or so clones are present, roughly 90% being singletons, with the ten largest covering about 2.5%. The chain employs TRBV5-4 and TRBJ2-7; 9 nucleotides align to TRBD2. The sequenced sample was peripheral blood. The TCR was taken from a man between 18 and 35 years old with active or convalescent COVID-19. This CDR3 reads CASSSRTSDYEQYF. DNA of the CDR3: TGTGCCAGCAGCTCTAGGACTAGCGACTACGAGCAGTACTTC.